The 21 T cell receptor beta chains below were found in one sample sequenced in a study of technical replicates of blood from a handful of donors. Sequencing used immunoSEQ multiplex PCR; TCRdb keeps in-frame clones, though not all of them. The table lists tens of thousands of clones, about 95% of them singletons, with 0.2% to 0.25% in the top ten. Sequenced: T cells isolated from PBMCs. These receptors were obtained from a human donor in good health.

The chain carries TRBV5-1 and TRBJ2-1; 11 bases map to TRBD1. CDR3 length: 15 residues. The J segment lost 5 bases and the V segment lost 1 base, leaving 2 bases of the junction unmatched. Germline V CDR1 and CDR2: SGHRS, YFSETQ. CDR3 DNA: TGCGCCAGCAGCTTGAGGGGACAGGGGGACAATGAGCAGTTCTTC. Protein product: CASSLRGQGDNEQFF.

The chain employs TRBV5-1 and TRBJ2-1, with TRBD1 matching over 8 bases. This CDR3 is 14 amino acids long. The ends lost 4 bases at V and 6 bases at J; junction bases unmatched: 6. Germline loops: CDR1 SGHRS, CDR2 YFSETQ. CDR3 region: CASSADRVRNEQFF. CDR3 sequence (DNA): TGCGCCAGCAGCGCGGACAGGGTTCGCAATGAGCAGTTCTTC.

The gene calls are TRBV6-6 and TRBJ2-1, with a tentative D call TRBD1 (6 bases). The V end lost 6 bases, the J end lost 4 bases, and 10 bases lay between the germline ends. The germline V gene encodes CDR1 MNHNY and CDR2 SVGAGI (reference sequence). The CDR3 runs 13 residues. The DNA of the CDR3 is TGTGCCAGCAGCACGACAGGATACAATGAGCAGTTCTTC. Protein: CASSTTGYNEQFF.

The CDR3 reads CASSQAGREGPAWYGYTF. CDR3 in DNA: TGTGCCAGCAGCCAAGCGGGGAGGGAGGGCCCTGCGTGGTATGGCTACACCTTC. This chain connects TRBV14 to TRBJ1-2, with D unresolved. Germline V CDR1 and CDR2: SGHDN, FVKESK. Trimming took 1 base from V and 5 from J, leaving 23 bases between them. The CDR3 contains 18 residues.

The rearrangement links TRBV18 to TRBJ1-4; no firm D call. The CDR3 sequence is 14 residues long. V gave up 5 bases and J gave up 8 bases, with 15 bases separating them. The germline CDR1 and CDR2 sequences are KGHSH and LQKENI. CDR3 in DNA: TGTGCCAGCTCAACTAAAGACGGTTTGGAAAAACTGTTTTTT. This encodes CASSTKDGLEKLFF.

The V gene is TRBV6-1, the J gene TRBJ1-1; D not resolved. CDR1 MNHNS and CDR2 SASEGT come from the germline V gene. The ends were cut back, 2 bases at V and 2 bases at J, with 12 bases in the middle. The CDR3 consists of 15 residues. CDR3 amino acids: CASSEQGGTNTEAFF. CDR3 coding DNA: TGTGCCAGCAGTGAACAAGGAGGAACTAACACTGAAGCTTTCTTT.

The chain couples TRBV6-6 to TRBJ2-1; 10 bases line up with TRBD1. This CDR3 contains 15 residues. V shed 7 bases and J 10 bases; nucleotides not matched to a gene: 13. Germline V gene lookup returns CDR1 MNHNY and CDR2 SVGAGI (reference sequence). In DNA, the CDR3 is TGTGCCAGCAAACTTGGGACAGGGGCCACTGGAGAGCAGTTCTTC. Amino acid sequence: CASKLGTGATGEQFF.

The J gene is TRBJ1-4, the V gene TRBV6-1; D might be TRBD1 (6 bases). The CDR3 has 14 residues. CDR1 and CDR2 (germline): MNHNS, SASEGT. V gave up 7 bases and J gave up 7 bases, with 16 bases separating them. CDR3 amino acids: CASMGGRGGEKLFF. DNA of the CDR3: TGTGCCAGCATGGGGGGGAGGGGGGGTGAAAAACTGTTTTTT.

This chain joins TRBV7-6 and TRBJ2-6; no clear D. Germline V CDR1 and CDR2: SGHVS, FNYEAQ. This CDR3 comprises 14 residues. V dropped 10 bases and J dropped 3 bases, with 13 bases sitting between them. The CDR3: CAIAGGVGANVLTF. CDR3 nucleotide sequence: TGTGCCATCGCCGGCGGTGTTGGGGCCAACGTCCTGACTTTC.

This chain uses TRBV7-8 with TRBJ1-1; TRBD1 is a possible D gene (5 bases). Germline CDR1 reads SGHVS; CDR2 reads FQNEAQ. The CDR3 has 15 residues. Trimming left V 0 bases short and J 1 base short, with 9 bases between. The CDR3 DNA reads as TGTGCCAGCAGCTTAGCGTGGGGGGAGAACACTGAAGCTTTCTTT. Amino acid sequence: CASSLAWGENTEAFF.

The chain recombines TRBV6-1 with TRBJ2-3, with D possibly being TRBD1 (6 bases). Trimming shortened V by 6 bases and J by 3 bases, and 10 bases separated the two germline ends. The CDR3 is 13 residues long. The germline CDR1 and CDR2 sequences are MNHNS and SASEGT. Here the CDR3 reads CASRWTVTDTQYF. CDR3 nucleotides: TGTGCCAGCAGATGGACAGTGACAGATACGCAGTATTTT.

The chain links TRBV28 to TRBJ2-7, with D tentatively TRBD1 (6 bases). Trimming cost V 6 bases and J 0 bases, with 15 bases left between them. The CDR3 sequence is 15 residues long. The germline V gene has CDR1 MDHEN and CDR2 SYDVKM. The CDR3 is CASSLGQRSSYEQYF. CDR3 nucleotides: TGTGCCAGCAGCTTAGGACAGCGTTCCTCCTACGAGCAGTACTTC.

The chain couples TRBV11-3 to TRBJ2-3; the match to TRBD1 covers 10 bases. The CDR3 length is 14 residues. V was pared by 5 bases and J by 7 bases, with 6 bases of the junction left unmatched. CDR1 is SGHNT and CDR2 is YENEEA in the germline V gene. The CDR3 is CASSVGQGTHTQYF. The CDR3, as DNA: TGTGCCAGCAGCGTGGGACAGGGGACGCATACGCAGTATTTT. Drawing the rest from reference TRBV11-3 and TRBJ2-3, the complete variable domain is EAGVVQSPRYKIIEKKQPVAFWCNPISGHNTLYWYLQNLGQGPELLIRYENEEAVDDSQLPKDRFSAERLKGVDSTLKIQPAELGDSAVYLCASSVGQGTHTQYFGPGTRLTVL.

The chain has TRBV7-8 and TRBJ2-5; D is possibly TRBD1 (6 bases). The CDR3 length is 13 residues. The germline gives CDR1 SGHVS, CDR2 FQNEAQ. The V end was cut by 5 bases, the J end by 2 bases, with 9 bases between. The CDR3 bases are TGTGCCAGCAGCCCAGGGGTGCAAGAGACCCAGTACTTC. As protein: CASSPGVQETQYF.

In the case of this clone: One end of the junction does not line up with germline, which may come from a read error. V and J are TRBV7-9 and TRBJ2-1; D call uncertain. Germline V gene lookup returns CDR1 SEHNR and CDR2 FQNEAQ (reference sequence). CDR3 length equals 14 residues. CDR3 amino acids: CASSFIISYSEQFF. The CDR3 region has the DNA TGTGCCAGCAGCTTTATCATTTCTTACAGTGAGCAGTTCTTC.

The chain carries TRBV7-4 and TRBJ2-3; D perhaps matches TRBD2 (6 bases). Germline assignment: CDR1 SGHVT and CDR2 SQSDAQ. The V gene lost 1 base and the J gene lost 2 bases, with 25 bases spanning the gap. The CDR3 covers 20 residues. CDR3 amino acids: CASSLVRGAGRGPDTDTQYF. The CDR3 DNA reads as TGTGCCAGCAGCTTAGTCCGTGGAGCGGGTCGTGGGCCGGACACAGATACGCAGTATTTT.

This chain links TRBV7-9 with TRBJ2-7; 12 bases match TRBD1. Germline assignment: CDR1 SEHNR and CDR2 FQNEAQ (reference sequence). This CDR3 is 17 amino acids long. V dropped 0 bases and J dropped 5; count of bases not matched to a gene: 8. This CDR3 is CASSLARGTGGWDEQYF. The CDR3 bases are TGTGCCAGCAGCTTAGCGCGAGGGACAGGGGGCTGGGACGAGCAGTACTTC.

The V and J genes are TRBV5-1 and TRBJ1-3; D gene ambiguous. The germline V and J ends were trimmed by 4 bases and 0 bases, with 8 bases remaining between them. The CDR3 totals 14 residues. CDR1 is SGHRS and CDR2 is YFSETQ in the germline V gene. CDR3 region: CASSQDVSGNTIYF. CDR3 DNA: TGCGCCAGCAGCCAGGATGTCTCTGGAAACACCATATATTTT.

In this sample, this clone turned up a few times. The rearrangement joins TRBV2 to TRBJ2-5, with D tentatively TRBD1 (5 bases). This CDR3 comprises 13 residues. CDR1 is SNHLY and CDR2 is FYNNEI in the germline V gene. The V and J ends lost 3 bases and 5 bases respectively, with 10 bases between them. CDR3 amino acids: CASSDRALETQYF. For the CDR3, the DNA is TGTGCCAGCAGTGACAGGGCCTTGGAGACCCAGTACTTC. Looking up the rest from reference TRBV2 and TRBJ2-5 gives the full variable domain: EPEVTQTPSHQVTQMGQEVILRCVPISNHLYFYWYRQILGQKVEFLVSFYNNEISEKSEIFDDQFSVERPDGSNFTLKIRSTKLEDSAMYFCASSDRALETQYFGPGTRLLVL.

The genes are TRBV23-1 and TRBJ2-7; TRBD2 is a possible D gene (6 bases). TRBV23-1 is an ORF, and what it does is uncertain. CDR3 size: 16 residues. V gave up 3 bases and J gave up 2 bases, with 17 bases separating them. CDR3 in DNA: TGCGCCAGCAGTCAGGGGGGTAGTCTGGCGGCCTACGAGCAGTACTTC. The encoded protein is CASSQGGSLAAYEQYF.

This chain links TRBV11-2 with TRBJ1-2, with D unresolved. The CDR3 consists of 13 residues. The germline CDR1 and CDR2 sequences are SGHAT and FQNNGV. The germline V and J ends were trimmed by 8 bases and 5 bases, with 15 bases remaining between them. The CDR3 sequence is CASSPGRSYGYTF. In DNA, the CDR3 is TGTGCCAGCTCGCCTGGGAGATCGTATGGCTACACCTTC.